Listed here are 12 T cell receptor beta chains from one sample, sequenced in a study of T cells in Graves' hyperthyroidism and ophthalmopathy. The investigators amplified TCR beta CDR3 regions from RNA transcripts. During a first-round RT-PCR of the TCR CDR3, the HTBI primer set was used. TCRdb reanalysed the multiplex PCR reads using MiXCR and keeps one entry per CDR3 protein. The table lists around 690,000 distinct CDR3 sequences, roughly a sixth of them singletons, with 15% to 17% in the top ten. Sequenced: blood. The receptors stem from a man between 50 and 59 years old with Graves' hyperthyroidism.

Many counts were recorded for this clonotype. The chain recombines TRBV3-1 with TRBJ2-7; TRBD2 matches 9 bases. V trimming: 1 base; J trimming: 6 bases; junction bases outside the gene matches: 4. The V gene's germline CDR1 is LGHDT and CDR2 YNNKEL (reference sequence). CDR3 length: 14 residues. The CDR3 protein is CASSQGLAGSEQYF. As DNA, the CDR3 is TGTGCCAGCAGCCAAGGGCTAGCGGGAAGCGAGCAGTACTTC.

Concerning this clonotype: A much larger clone differs by one base, so this may be a read error. V usage is TRBV6-1 and J usage is TRBJ1-5; the D gene is possibly TRBD1 (5 bases). The V gene's germline CDR1 is MNHNS and CDR2 SASEGT. The germline V and J ends were trimmed by 6 bases and 1 base, with 7 bases remaining between them. This CDR3 has 13 amino acids. In nucleotides, the CDR3 is TGTGCCAGCAGCAGGGCGAGCAATCAGCCCCAGCATTTT. It yields the protein CASSRASNQPQHF.

This clonotype was detected once. A read error may be the cause here, since a much bigger clone is one base away. The J gene is TRBJ1-5, the V gene TRBV2; a weak D match, TRBD1 (5 bases). The germline V gene encodes CDR1 SNHLY and CDR2 FYNNEI. Trimming removed 4 bases at V and 1 base at J, with 8 bases between. This CDR3 has 14 amino acids. CDR3 in DNA: TGTGCCAGCAGTGGCGGGGGGAGCAATCAGCCCCAGCATTTT. Translating gives CASSGGGSNQPQHF.

The chain recombines TRBV5-4 with TRBJ1-2; possible D gene TRBD1, 5 bases. Trimming left V 1 base short and J 4 bases short, with 14 bases between. Germline CDR1 reads SGHNT; CDR2 reads YYREEE (reference sequence). The length of the CDR3 is 15 residues. This chain's CDR3 is CASSLIAGSGYGYTF. The CDR3 coding sequence is TGTGCCAGCAGCTTGATCGCAGGGAGTGGCTATGGCTACACCTTC. Filled out from reference TRBV5-4 and TRBJ1-2, the complete variable domain reads ETGVTQSPTHLIKTRGQQVTLRCSSQSGHNTVSWYQQALGQGPQFIFQYYREEENGRGNFPPRFSGLQFPNYSSELNVNALELDDSALYLCASSLIAGSGYGYTFGSGTRLTVV.

This clonotype has a count of ten or more. The chain links TRBV27 to TRBJ2-5, with TRBD2 identical over 7 bases. CDR3 length: 16 amino acids. V shed 5 bases and J 0 bases; nucleotides not matched to a gene: 9. CDR1 and CDR2 from the germline V gene are MNHEY and SMNVEV (reference sequence). The CDR3 loop reads CASSPLNSGHQETQYF. The CDR3 DNA is TGTGCCAGCAGTCCCCTTAATAGCGGGCACCAAGAGACCCAGTACTTC.

This clonotype was seen repeatedly, ten times or more. Written as DNA, the CDR3 is TGTGCCAGCAGTTACGGGACAGTTGACGAGCAGTACTTC. As protein: CASSYGTVDEQYF. The chain combines TRBV6-5 with TRBJ2-7, with 7 positions matching TRBD1. Trimming took 2 bases from V and 5 from J; bases not matched to a gene: 3. The CDR3 consists of 13 residues. Germline CDR1 and CDR2: MNHEY and SVGAGI.

This clonotype was seen ten or more times. The chain employs TRBV28 and TRBJ2-7; D is unresolved. Germline V CDR1 and CDR2: MDHEN, SYDVKM. CDR3 length: 13 residues. Between the trimmed V and J ends, which lost 6 bases and 4 bases, there was a span of 13 bases. The CDR3 nucleotides read TGTGCCAGCAGCCCTAGGAACAAATACGAGCAGTACTTC. Protein product: CASSPRNKYEQYF. Filled out from reference TRBV28 and TRBJ2-7, the complete variable domain reads DVKVTQSSRYLVKRTGEKVFLECVQDMDHENMFWYRQDPGLGLRLIYFSYDVKMKEKGDIPEGYSVSREKKERFSLILESASTNQTSMYLCASSPRNKYEQYFGPGTRLTVT.

This clonotype showed up just a few times. The chain employs TRBV27 and TRBJ2-3; no firm D call. The CDR3 length is 16 residues. The germline V gene encodes CDR1 MNHEY and CDR2 SMNVEV (reference sequence). The V and J ends lost 5 bases and 4 bases respectively, with 19 bases between them. Here the CDR3 reads CASSVTIPSLADTQYF. The CDR3 nucleotides read TGTGCCAGCAGTGTGACAATCCCATCCTTGGCAGATACGCAGTATTTT.

This clonotype was recorded at least ten times. The chain links TRBV3-1 to TRBJ2-1; perhaps D is TRBD1 or TRBD2 (5 bases each). This CDR3 is built from 16 residues. The ends were cut back, 0 bases at V and 4 bases at J, with 13 bases in the middle. The germline gives CDR1 LGHDT, CDR2 YNNKEL (reference sequence). This chain's CDR3 is CASSQEWGTKYNEQFF. CDR3 nucleotides: TGTGCCAGCAGCCAAGAGTGGGGGACGAAATACAATGAGCAGTTCTTC.

This clonotype showed up many times. The chain is built from TRBV28 and TRBJ2-7; D may be TRBD2 (6 bases). CDR1 is MDHEN and CDR2 is SYDVKM in the germline V gene. Trimming took 6 bases from V and 0 from J, leaving 21 bases between them. This CDR3 comprises 17 residues. CDR3 sequence: CASSPSQGAGYSYEQYF. The DNA for the CDR3 is TGTGCCAGCAGCCCCAGCCAGGGAGCGGGTTACTCCTACGAGCAGTACTTC. Combining the CDR3 with reference TRBV28 and TRBJ2-7 gives the whole variable domain DVKVTQSSRYLVKRTGEKVFLECVQDMDHENMFWYRQDPGLGLRLIYFSYDVKMKEKGDIPEGYSVSREKKERFSLILESASTNQTSMYLCASSPSQGAGYSYEQYFGPGTRLTVT.

In its sample, this clonotype was seen a few times. This rearrangement joins TRBV30 to TRBJ2-2; TRBD1 or TRBD2 may be the D gene (5 bases each). Germline V gene lookup returns CDR1 GTSNPN and CDR2 SVGIG (reference sequence). V was clipped by 3 bases and J by 1 base, with 15 bases between them. The CDR3 spans 16 residues. The CDR3 sequence: CAWSQGVRWNTGELFF. In DNA, the CDR3 is TGTGCCTGGAGCCAGGGAGTAAGATGGAACACCGGGGAGCTGTTTTTT.

Worth noting for this clonotype: Being one base from a much bigger clone, this may be a read error. This chain joins TRBV10-2 and TRBJ1-2, with a possible D match to TRBD1 (6 bases). From germline, CDR1 is WSHSY and CDR2 SAAADI. The CDR3 runs 12 residues. The CDR3 bases are TGCGTCAGCAGTGCAGGGGAGAGTGGCTACACCTTC. Protein: CVSSAGESGYTF.